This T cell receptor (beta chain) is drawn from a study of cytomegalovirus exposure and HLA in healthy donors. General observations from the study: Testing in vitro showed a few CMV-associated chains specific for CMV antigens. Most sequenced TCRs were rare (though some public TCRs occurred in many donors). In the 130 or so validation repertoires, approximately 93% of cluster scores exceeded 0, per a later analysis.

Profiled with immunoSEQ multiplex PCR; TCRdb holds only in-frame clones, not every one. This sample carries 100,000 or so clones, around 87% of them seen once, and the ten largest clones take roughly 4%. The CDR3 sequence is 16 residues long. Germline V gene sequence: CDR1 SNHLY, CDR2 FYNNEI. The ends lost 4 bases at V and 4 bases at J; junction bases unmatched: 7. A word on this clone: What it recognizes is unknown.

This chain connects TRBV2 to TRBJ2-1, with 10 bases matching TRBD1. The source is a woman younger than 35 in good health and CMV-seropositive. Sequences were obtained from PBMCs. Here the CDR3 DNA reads TGTGCCAGCAGTGTAGTGGGACAGGGGCTGTACAATGAGCAGTTCTTC. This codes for CASSVVGQGLYNEQFF.